This T cell receptor beta chain was documented in a study of molecular identifiers for immune sequencing clone quantification. TCRdb reanalysed the PCR reads using MiXCR and keeps one entry per CDR3 protein. This sample yields more than 450,000 distinct CDR3 sequences, of which roughly 24% are seen a single time; roughly 0.77% belongs to the top ten. Between the trimmed V and J ends, which lost 7 bases and 2 bases, there was a span of 13 bases. The CDR3 consists of 13 residues. Germline CDR1 SGDLS, CDR2 YYNGEE. The receptor was isolated from a human donor in good health. Some libraries in this study had Jurkat cell RNA spiked in. The sequenced sample was naive CD8+ T cells from blood, with Jurkat cell RNA spiked in. Subset in this sample: FACS-sorted CD8+CD4-CCR7+CD45RA+ naive T cells. The J gene is TRBJ2-7, the V gene TRBV9; D is possibly TRBD1 (6 bases). CDR3 sequence: CASGNRDPYEQYF. CDR3 DNA sequence: TGTGCCAGCGGAAACAGGGACCCCTACGAGCAGTACTTC.